These 29 T cell receptor beta chains were all obtained from the same sample, sequenced in a study of regulatory T cells in long-lasting Graves disease. Building the TCR beta libraries relied on iRepertoire HTBI primers, and CDR3 regions underwent Arm-PCR. Each CDR3 protein is one row after TCRdb ran MiXCR on the multiplex PCR reads. The repertoire consists of a few hundred thousand distinct CDR3 sequences, with 20% to 25% occurring once and the leading ten covering 26%. The time point is: persistent/refractory GD, antithyroid drugs over 5 years with positive TRAb. Making the TCR library involved RNA that had been extracted from PBMCs. Material: peripheral blood mononuclear cells (PBMCs), obtained when the disease was refractory, from a patient treated with antithyroid drugs. Every receptor here comes from a female donor with Graves disease.

This clonotype has just a few counts. The chain couples TRBV29-1 to TRBJ2-5; TRBD1 aligns across 12 bases. The V gene's germline CDR1 is SQVTM and CDR2 ANQGSEA. The CDR3 extends over 15 amino acids. With 6 bases clipped from V and 5 bases from J, the junction kept 10 bases outside the gene matches. CDR3 sequence: CSVSEGTGGGETQYF. The CDR3 nucleotides read TGCAGCGTATCAGAAGGGACAGGGGGCGGGGAGACCCAGTACTTC.

This clonotype appeared a few times. The chain has TRBV4-3 and TRBJ1-1; D might be TRBD1 (5 bases). V dropped 3 bases and J dropped 11 bases, with 19 bases sitting between them. Germline V gives CDR1 LGHNA, CDR2 YSLEER. The length of the CDR3 is 14 residues. CDR3 sequence (DNA): TGCGCCAGCAGCCAGACGCCGGGACTTGAAGCCGCTTTCTTT. This encodes CASSQTPGLEAAFF.

The chain is built from TRBV15 and TRBJ2-7, with 11 bases that match TRBD2. With V trimmed by 3 bases and J by 1 base, 8 bases remained unmatched. The CDR3 has 17 residues. Germline V gene sequence: CDR1 LNHNV, CDR2 YYDKDF (reference sequence). The CDR3 sequence: CATSRGGLADRSYEQYF. For the CDR3, the DNA is TGTGCCACCAGCAGGGGGGGACTAGCGGATAGATCCTACGAGCAGTACTTC.

This clonotype occurred many times. The chain couples TRBV2 to TRBJ2-1; no clear D gene. Germline V lookup: CDR1 SNHLY, CDR2 FYNNEI. The CDR3 sequence is 12 residues long. The V gene lost 3 bases and the J gene lost 4 bases, with 4 bases spanning the gap. This chain's CDR3 is CASSEVYNEQFF. Written as DNA, the CDR3 is TGTGCCAGCAGTGAGGTTTACAATGAGCAGTTCTTC.

This rearrangement joins TRBV7-2 to TRBJ2-1; TRBD2 might be the D (6 bases). The CDR3 has 13 amino acids. Germline V lookup: CDR1 SGHTA, CDR2 FQGNSA. The V gene lost 5 bases and the J gene lost 10 bases, with 15 bases spanning the gap. CDR3: CASSRPGGGEQFF. DNA of the CDR3: TGTGCCAGCAGCCGCCCGGGTGGAGGGGAGCAGTTCTTC.

This clonotype was counted at least ten times. The CDR3 coding sequence is TGTGCCAGCAGTGACCCGGACAGAAACACTGAAGCTTTCTTT. Amino acids: CASSDPDRNTEAFF. The chain combines TRBV2 with TRBJ1-1; D is possibly TRBD1 (6 bases). The CDR3 has 14 residues. V lost 3 bases, J lost 2 bases, and 10 bases lay in between. From germline, CDR1 is SNHLY and CDR2 FYNNEI.

This clonotype occurred a few times. The rearrangement links TRBV7-2 to TRBJ1-4; 8 bases are shared with TRBD1. V was clipped by 6 bases and J by 7 bases; unmatched bases: 10. The germline CDR1 and CDR2 sequences are SGHTA and FQGNSA. CDR3 size: 15 residues. The CDR3 sequence is CASSPDRALREKLFF. The CDR3 DNA is TGTGCCAGCAGTCCGGACAGGGCCCTCCGTGAAAAACTGTTTTTT.

The table lists this clonotype with many counts. The V call is TRBV6-2 or TRBV6-3, the J call TRBJ2-5, with 7 bases lining up with TRBD1. The CDR3 is made up of 15 amino acids. Looked up from germline, CDR1 is MNHEY and CDR2 is SVGEGT. After removal of 4 bases from V and 5 bases from J, the junction contained 10 bases not matched to a gene. DNA for the CDR3: TGTGCCAGCAGTTCCCGACAGGCACAGGGGGAGACCCAGTACTTC. Translating gives CASSSRQAQGETQYF.

DNA for the CDR3: TGTGCCAGCAGCTCTAAACGGACAGGGAGCAAGAGCTCCTACGAGCAGTACTTC. Amino acid sequence: CASSSKRTGSKSSYEQYF. The rearrangement joins TRBV28 to TRBJ2-7, with 8 nucleotides matching TRBD1. The CDR3 loop spans 18 amino acids. V was clipped by 6 bases and J by 0 bases; unmatched bases: 16. The germline gives CDR1 MDHEN, CDR2 SYDVKM. Supplemented by reference TRBV28 and TRBJ2-7, the full variable domain reads DVKVTQSSRYLVKRTGEKVFLECVQDMDHENMFWYRQDPGLGLRLIYFSYDVKMKEKGDIPEGYSVSREKKERFSLILESASTNQTSMYLCASSSKRTGSKSSYEQYFGPGTRLTVT.

This clonotype was seen only once. V is TRBV7-2 and J is TRBJ2-1; 8 bases line up with TRBD1. V was clipped by 2 bases and J by 10 bases; unmatched bases: 7. Germline CDR1 and CDR2: SGHTA and FQGNSA. The CDR3 is 14 amino acids. The CDR3 sequence is CASSLPRQGKEQFF. In DNA, the CDR3 is TGTGCCAGCAGCTTACCGAGACAGGGGAAAGAGCAGTTCTTC.

The chain has TRBV11-1 and TRBJ2-7; 8 bases align to TRBD2. V shed 1 base, J shed 2 bases, and the junction held 7 bases outside the gene matches. Germline V gene sequence: CDR1 SGHAT, CDR2 FQDESV (reference sequence). The CDR3 length is 16 residues. The CDR3: CASSLVSTSGTYEQYF. DNA for the CDR3: TGTGCCAGCAGCTTAGTAAGCACTAGCGGAACCTACGAGCAGTACTTC.

This clonotype was counted only a few times. The chain joins TRBV27 to TRBJ1-5; tentative D call: TRBD1 (5 bases). Germline V gene data show CDR1 as MNHEY and CDR2 as SMNVEV (reference sequence). CDR3 length: 14 residues. Deletions cut 2 bases from V and 7 bases from J, with 12 bases between. The CDR3 region has the DNA TGTGCCAGCAGTTTACAGGGCCGAGGGCAGCCCCAGCATTTT. It is translated as CASSLQGRGQPQHF.

The V call is TRBV5-1, the J call TRBJ2-6; maybe TRBD2 (5 bases). Between the trimmed V and J ends, which lost 4 bases and 0 bases, there was a span of 14 bases. This CDR3 has 17 residues. Looked up from germline, CDR1 is SGHRS and CDR2 is YFSETQ. CDR3 DNA sequence: TGCGCCAGCAGCCCCGATGGGAGTTCCTCTGGGGCCAACGTCCTGACTTTC. This sequence encodes CASSPDGSSSGANVLTF.

Only a few counts were recorded for this clonotype. The gene calls are TRBV20-1 and TRBJ2-7; 9 bases match TRBD2. Germline trimming cut 3 bases from V and 4 bases from J; bases unmatched to any gene: 16. The CDR3 contains 17 residues. CDR1 is DFQATT, CDR2 SNEGSKA, per germline (reference sequence). The CDR3 sequence is CSARQPPGIAGEYEQYF. The DNA for the CDR3 is TGCAGTGCTAGGCAACCCCCGGGGATAGCGGGAGAGTACGAGCAGTACTTC.

This clonotype was seen repeatedly, ten times or more. The CDR3: CASSLTDRGLGGYTF. CDR3 DNA: TGTGCCAGCAGTTTAACCGACAGGGGGCTAGGTGGCTACACCTTC. The chain is built from TRBV12-3 or TRBV12-4 and TRBJ1-2; 10 bases are a match to TRBD1. Trimming cost V 2 bases and J 7 bases; bases outside gene matches: 7. The CDR3 covers 15 residues.

This clonotype was recorded at least ten times. V and J are TRBV28 and TRBJ1-4; D remains unclear. CDR1 is MDHEN and CDR2 is SYDVKM in the germline V gene. V lost 3 bases, J lost 1 base, and 12 bases lay in between. The CDR3 sequence is 16 residues long. The CDR3 sequence: CASSFAFRGTNEKLFF. In DNA, the CDR3 is TGTGCCAGCAGTTTCGCATTTAGAGGAACTAATGAAAAACTGTTTTTT.

The rearrangement joins TRBV6-1 to TRBJ1-3, with D perhaps matching TRBD1 (5 bases). The CDR3 runs to 15 residues. V lost 5 bases and J lost 0, with 11 bases in between. CDR1 MNHNS and CDR2 SASEGT come from the germline V gene. This chain's CDR3 is CASSQGFLSGNTIYF. The CDR3 bases are TGTGCCAGCAGTCAGGGTTTCCTCTCTGGAAACACCATATATTTT.

In its sample, this clonotype was seen a few times. The chain recombines TRBV12-3 or TRBV12-4 with TRBJ2-5; the match to TRBD2 covers 8 bases. The CDR3 runs to 18 residues. Trimming at V came to 3 bases and at J to 0 bases, leaving 12 bases not matched to a gene. CDR3 nucleotides: TGTGCCAGCAGTTTCCCCCGCGGAACTAGCGGCAACCAAGAGACCCAGTACTTC. It encodes CASSFPRGTSGNQETQYF.

This clonotype was seen ten or more times. The rearrangement uses TRBV12-3 or TRBV12-4 and TRBJ1-2, with 7 bases that match TRBD1. The CDR3 sequence is 13 residues long. Losses at the gene ends were 5 bases for V and 7 bases for J; bases not matched to a gene: 7. CDR3 sequence reads: CASSPPTGFGYTF. CDR3 DNA: TGTGCCAGCAGTCCGCCGACAGGGTTTGGCTACACCTTC.

This clonotype occurred a few times. The gene calls are TRBV19 and TRBJ1-2; D remains unclear. The CDR3 has 13 amino acids. Germline CDR1 is LNHDA and CDR2 is SQIVND (reference sequence). V lost 3 bases to trimming and J lost 2 bases, with 7 bases between them. The CDR3 loop is CASSIPGNYGYTF. In DNA, the CDR3 is TGTGCCAGTAGTATTCCAGGAAACTATGGCTACACCTTC.

This clonotype was recorded at least ten times. The chain is built from TRBV19 and TRBJ1-5, with D perhaps TRBD1 (6 bases). V lost 3 bases, J lost 0 bases, and 12 bases lay in between. Germline CDR1 and CDR2: LNHDA and SQIVND (reference sequence). The CDR3 runs to 16 residues. The CDR3 DNA is TGTGCCAGTAGTATGGGACACCTTGTTAGCAATCAGCCCCAGCATTTT. It is translated as CASSMGHLVSNQPQHF. Full variable domain (rest looked up from reference TRBV19 and TRBJ1-5): DGGITQSPKYLFRKEGQNVTLSCEQNLNHDAMYWYRQDPGQGLRLIYYSQIVNDFQKGDIAEGYSVSREKKESFPLTVTSAQKNPTAFYLCASSMGHLVSNQPQHFGDGTRLSIL.

This clonotype showed up just a few times. The chain uses TRBV18 and TRBJ1-1, with D perhaps TRBD1 (5 bases). CDR3 length equals 14 residues. Trimming pared 4 bases from V and 4 bases from J, leaving 13 bases between. CDR1 KGHSH and CDR2 LQKENI come from the germline V gene. The CDR3 DNA reads as TGTGCCAGCTCACGCGAACCGGGGGGCACTGAAGCTTTCTTT. This gives the protein CASSREPGGTEAFF. Supplemented by reference TRBV18 and TRBJ1-1, the full variable domain reads NAGVMQNPRHLVRRRGQEARLRCSPMKGHSHVYWYRQLPEEGLKFMVYLQKENIIDESGMPKERFSAEFPKEGPSILRIQQVVRGDSAAYFCASSREPGGTEAFFGQGTRLTVV.

A remark on this clonotype: A much larger clone differs from this one at a single base, so this may be a read error. This chain uses TRBV28 with TRBJ2-7; 8 nucleotides match TRBD1. The CDR3 consists of 15 residues. Germline V gene data show CDR1 as MDHEN and CDR2 as SYDVKM. The chain's CDR3 is CAGSQRQGTPYEQYF. The DNA for the CDR3 is TGTGCCGGCAGTCAAAGACAGGGGACCCCGTACGAGCAGTACTTC.

This clonotype was seen a handful of times. This chain connects TRBV29-1 to TRBJ1-2; D unresolved. There are 14 residues in the CDR3. The germline V and J ends were trimmed by 3 bases and 2 bases, with 13 bases remaining between them. CDR1 is SQVTM and CDR2 is ANQGSEA in the germline V gene. CDR3 coding DNA: TGCAGCGTTGATTCATCCGCAAGAAACTATGGCTACACCTTC. Translation gives CSVDSSARNYGYTF.

With regard to this clonotype: This sequence is one base from a far larger clone and is likely a read error. The chain carries TRBV11-1 and TRBJ2-2; D is unclear. Germline CDR1 SGHAT, CDR2 FQDESV (reference sequence). This CDR3 is built from 14 residues. Trimming pared 3 bases from V and 2 bases from J, leaving 7 bases between. DNA of the CDR3: TGTGCCAGCAGCTTTGCGCTTAACACCGGGGAGCTGTTTTTT. Protein product: CASSFALNTGELFF.

This sequence joins TRBV11-3 and TRBJ1-6, with D hard to call. This CDR3 has 14 residues. Trimming took 6 bases from V and 8 from J, leaving 14 bases between them. Germline V gene data show CDR1 as SGHNT and CDR2 as YENEEA. CDR3: CASSLTPQYSPLHF. The CDR3 coding sequence is TGTGCCAGCAGTTTAACCCCCCAGTATTCACCCCTCCACTTT.

The chain has TRBV7-2 and TRBJ2-7, with 7 bases aligning to TRBD1. The CDR3 runs to 15 residues. Germline values: CDR1 SGHTA, CDR2 FQGNSA. After removal of 2 bases from V and 0 bases from J, the junction contained 4 bases not matched to a gene. DNA for the CDR3: TGTGCCAGCAGCTTAATGGCAGGGGGCTCCTACGAGCAGTACTTC. It encodes CASSLMAGGSYEQYF.

Turning to this clonotype: A junction end diverges from the germline sequence, so it may reflect a read error. J is TRBJ2-2 and V is TRBV28; tentatively, D is TRBD2 (6 bases). The CDR3 contains 13 residues. Germline V CDR1 and CDR2: MDHEN, SYDVKM. The CDR3 here is CASSSGPTGGLFF. The CDR3 DNA reads as TGTGCCAGCAGCTCGGGCCCCACCGGGGGGCTGTTTTTT.

This clonotype was observed a few times. The chain has TRBV10-3 and TRBJ1-2, with TRBD1 matching over 8 bases. This CDR3 has 16 residues. The V gene end was trimmed by 4 bases and the J gene end by 1 base; junction bases not matched to a gene: 8. Germline V gives CDR1 ENHRY, CDR2 SYGVKD. Written as DNA, the CDR3 is TGTGCCATCAGTGGGGGGACAGGATATATTAACTATGGCTACACCTTC. Translating it yields CAISGGTGYINYGYTF.